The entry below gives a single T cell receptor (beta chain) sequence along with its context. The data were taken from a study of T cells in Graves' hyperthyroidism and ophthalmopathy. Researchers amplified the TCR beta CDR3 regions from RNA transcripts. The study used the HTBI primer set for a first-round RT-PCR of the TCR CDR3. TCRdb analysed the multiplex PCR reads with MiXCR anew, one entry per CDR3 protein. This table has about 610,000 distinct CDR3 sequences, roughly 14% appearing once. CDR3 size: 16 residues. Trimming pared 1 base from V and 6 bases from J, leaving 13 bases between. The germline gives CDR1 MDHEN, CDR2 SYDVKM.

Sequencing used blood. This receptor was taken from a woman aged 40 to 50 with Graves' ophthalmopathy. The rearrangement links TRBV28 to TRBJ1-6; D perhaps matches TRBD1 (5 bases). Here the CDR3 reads CASSLYSGRVNSPLHF. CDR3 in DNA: TGTGCCAGCAGTTTATATTCGGGCAGGGTTAATTCACCCCTCCACTTT.